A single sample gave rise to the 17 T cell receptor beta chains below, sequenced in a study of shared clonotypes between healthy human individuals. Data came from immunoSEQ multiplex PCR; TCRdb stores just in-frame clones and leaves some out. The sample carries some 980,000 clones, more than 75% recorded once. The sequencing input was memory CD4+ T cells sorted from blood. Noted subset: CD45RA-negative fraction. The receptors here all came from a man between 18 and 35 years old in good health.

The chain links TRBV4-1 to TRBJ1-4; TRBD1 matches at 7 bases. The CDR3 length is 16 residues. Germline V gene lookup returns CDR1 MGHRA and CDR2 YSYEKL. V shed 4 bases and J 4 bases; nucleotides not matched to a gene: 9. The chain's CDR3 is CASSLQYGDSNEKLFF. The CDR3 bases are TGCGCCAGCAGCCTCCAATATGGGGACAGTAATGAAAAACTGTTTTTT.

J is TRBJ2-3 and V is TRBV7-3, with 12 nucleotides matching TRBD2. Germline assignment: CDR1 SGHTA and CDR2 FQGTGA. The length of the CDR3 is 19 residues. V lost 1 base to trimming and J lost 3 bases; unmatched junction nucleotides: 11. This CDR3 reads CASSLRGPGLAGLTDTQYF. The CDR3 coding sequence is TGTGCCAGCAGCTTAAGGGGGCCCGGACTAGCGGGGCTGACAGATACGCAGTATTTT. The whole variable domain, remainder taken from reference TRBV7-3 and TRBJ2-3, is GAGVSQTPSNKVTEKGKYVELRCDPISGHTALYWYRQSLGQGPEFLIYFQGTGAADDSGLPNDRFFAVRPEGSVSTLKIQRTERGDSAVYLCASSLRGPGLAGLTDTQYFGPGTRLTVL.

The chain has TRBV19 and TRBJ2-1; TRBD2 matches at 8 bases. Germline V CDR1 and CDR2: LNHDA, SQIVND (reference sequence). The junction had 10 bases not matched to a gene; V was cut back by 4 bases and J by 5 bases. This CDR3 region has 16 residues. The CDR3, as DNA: TGTGCCAGTAGTACAATCGCGGGGGGACCACACAATGAGCAGTTCTTC. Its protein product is CASSTIAGGPHNEQFF.

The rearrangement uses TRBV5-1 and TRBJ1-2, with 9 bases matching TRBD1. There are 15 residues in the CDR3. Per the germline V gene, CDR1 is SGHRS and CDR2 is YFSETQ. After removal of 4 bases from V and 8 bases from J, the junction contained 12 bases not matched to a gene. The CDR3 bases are TGCGCCAGCAGCGGTCCGGGACAGGGTATAGAGGGCTACACCTTC. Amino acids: CASSGPGQGIEGYTF.

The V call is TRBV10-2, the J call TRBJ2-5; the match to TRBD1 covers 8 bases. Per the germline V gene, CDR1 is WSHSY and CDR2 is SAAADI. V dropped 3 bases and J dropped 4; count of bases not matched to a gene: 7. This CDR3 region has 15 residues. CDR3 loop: CASSDPTGGPETQYF. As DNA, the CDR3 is TGCGCCAGCAGTGACCCCACAGGGGGGCCAGAGACCCAGTACTTC.

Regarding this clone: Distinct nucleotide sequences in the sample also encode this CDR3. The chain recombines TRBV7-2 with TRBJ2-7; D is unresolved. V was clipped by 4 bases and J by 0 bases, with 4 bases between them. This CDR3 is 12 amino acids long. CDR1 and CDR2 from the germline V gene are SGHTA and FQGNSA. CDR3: CASSSVSYEQYF. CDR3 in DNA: TGTGCCAGCAGCTCCGTCTCCTACGAGCAGTACTTC.

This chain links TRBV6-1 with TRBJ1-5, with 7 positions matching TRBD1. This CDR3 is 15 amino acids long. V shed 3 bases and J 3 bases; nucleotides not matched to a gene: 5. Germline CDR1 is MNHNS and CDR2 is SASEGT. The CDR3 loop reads CASSDQDRANQPQHF. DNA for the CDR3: TGTGCCAGCAGTGACCAAGACAGGGCCAATCAGCCCCAGCATTTT.

The CDR3, as DNA: TGCGCCAGCAGCCAAGATTGGGGGGGAGTCGGGTATTTT. Translation gives CASSQDWGGVGYF. The gene calls are TRBV4-3 and TRBJ2-3; 7 positions agree with TRBD2. The V and J ends lost 0 bases and 14 bases, in that order; junction bases with no gene match: 8. The CDR3 runs to 13 residues. Germline V CDR1 and CDR2: LGHNA, YSLEER.

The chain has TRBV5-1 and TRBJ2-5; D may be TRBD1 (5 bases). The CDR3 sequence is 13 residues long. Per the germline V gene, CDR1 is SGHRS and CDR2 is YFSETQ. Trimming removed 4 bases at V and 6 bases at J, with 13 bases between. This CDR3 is CASSPGPLQTQYF. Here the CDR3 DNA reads TGCGCCAGCAGCCCAGGGCCGCTACAGACCCAGTACTTC.

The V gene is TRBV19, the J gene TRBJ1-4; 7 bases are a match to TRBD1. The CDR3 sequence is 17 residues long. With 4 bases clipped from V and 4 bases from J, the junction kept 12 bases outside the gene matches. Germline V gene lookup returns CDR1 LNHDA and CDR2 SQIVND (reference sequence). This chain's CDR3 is CASSTITGTAFNEKLFF. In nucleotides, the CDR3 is TGTGCCAGTAGTACAATCACCGGGACAGCCTTTAATGAAAAACTGTTTTTT.

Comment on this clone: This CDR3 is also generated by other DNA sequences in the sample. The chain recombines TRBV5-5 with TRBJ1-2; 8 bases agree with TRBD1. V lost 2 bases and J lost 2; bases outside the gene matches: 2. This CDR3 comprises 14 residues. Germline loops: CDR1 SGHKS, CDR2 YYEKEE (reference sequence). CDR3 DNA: TGTGCCAGCAGCTTAGGACAGGGCAACTATGGCTACACCTTC. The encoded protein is CASSLGQGNYGYTF. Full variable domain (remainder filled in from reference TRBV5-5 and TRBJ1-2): DAGVTQSPTHLIKTRGQQVTLRCSPISGHKSVSWYQQVLGQGPQFIFQYYEKEERGRGNFPDRFSARQFPNYSSELNVNALLLGDSALYLCASSLGQGNYGYTFGSGTRLTVV.

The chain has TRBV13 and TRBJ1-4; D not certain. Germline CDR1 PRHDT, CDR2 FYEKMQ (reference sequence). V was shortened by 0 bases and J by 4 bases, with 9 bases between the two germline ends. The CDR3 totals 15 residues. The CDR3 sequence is CASSLGVGRNEKLFF. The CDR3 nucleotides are TGTGCCAGCAGCTTAGGTGTCGGTCGTAATGAAAAACTGTTTTTT. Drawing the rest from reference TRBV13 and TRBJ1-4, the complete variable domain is AAGVIQSPRHLIKEKRETATLKCYPIPRHDTVYWYQQGPGQDPQFLISFYEKMQSDKGSIPDRFSAQQFSDYHSELNMSSLELGDSALYFCASSLGVGRNEKLFFGSGTQLSVL.

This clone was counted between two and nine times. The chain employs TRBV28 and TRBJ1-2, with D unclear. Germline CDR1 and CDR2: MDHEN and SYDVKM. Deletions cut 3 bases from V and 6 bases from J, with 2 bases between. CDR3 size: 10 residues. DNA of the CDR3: TGTGCCAGCAGTTTGAATGGCTACACCTTC. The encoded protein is CASSLNGYTF.

The CDR3 bases are TGCAGTGCGGTGGGCACAGATACGCAGTATTTT. As protein: CSAVGTDTQYF. The chain carries TRBV20-1 and TRBJ2-3; no definite D call. CDR1 DFQATT and CDR2 SNEGSKA come from the germline V gene (reference sequence). This CDR3 comprises 11 residues. V dropped 6 bases and J dropped 1 base, with 5 bases sitting between them.

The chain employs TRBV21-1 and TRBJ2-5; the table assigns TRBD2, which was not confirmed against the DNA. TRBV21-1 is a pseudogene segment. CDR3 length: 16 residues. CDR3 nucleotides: TGTGCCAGCAGCAAAGACGGTAGCGGGGGGTCGGAGACCCAGTACTTC. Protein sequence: CASSKDGSGGSETQYF.

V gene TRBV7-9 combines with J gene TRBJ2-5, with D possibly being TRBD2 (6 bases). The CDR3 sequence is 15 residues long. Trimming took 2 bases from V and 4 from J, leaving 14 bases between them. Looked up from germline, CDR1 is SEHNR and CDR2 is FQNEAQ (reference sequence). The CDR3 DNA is TGTGCCAGCAGCTTAAATGTCGGCGGGGTAGAGACCCAGTACTTC. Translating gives CASSLNVGGVETQYF.

DNA for the CDR3: TGCGCCAGCGGTCCCAACCTGGGAAAACTGTTTTTT. It translates to CASGPNLGKLFF. This chain joins TRBV4-1 and TRBJ1-4; no definite D call. CDR1 and CDR2 (germline): MGHRA, YSYEKL. Trimming stripped 8 bases from V and 10 bases from J, with 14 bases between. This CDR3 comprises 12 residues.